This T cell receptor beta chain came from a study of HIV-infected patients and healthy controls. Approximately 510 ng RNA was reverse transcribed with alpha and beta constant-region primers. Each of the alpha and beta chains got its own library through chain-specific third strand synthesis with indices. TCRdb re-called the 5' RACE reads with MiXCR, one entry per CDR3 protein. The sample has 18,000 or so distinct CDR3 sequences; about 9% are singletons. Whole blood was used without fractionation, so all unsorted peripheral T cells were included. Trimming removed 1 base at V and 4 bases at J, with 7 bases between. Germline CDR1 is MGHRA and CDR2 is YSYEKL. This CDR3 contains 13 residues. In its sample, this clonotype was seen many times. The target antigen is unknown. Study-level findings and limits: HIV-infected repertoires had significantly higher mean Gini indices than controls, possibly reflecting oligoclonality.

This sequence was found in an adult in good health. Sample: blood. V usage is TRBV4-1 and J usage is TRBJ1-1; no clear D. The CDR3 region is CASSQVIPTEAFF. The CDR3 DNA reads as TGCGCCAGCAGCCAAGTTATCCCCACTGAAGCTTTCTTT.